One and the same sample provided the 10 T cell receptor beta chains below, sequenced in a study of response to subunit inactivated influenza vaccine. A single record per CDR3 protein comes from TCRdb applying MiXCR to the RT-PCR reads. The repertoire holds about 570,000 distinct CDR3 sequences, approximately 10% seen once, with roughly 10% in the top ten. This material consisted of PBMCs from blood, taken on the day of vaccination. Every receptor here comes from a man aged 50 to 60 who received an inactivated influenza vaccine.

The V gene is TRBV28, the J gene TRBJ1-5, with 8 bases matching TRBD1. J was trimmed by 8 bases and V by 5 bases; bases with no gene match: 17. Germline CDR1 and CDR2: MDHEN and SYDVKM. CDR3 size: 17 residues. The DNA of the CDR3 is TGTGCCAGCAGTCTCCCACCAGGGGGCCTTCTCGCAGAGCCCCAGCATTTT. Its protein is CASSLPPGGLLAEPQHF.

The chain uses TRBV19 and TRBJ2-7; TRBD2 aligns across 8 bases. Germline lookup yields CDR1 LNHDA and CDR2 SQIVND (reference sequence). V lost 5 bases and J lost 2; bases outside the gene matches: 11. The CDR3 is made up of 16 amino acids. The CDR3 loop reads CASSGLGRAGAYEQYF. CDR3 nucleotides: TGTGCCAGTAGTGGCCTGGGTCGAGCGGGAGCCTACGAGCAGTACTTC.

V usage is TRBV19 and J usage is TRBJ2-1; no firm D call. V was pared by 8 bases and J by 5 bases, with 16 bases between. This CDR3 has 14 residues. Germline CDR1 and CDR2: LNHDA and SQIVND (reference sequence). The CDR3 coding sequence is TGTGCCAGTTCCCTCGATGGTGGGAACAATGAGCAGTTCTTC. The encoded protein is CASSLDGGNNEQFF.

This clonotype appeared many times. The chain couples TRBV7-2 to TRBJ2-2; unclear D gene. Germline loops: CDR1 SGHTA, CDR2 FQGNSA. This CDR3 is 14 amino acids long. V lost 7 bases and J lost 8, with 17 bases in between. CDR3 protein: CASKGGPLKGELFF. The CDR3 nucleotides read TGTGCCAGCAAAGGCGGCCCTCTCAAAGGGGAGCTGTTTTTT.

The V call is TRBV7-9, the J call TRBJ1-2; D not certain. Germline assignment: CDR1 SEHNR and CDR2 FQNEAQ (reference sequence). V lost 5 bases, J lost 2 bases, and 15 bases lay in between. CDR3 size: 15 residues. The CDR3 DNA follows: TGTGCCAGCAGCGCCTTAATACAAGGAAACTATGGCTACACCTTC. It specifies CASSALIQGNYGYTF.

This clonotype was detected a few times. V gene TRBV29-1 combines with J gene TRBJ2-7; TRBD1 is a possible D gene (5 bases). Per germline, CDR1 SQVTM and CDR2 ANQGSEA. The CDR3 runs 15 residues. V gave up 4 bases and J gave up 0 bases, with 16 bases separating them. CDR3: CSVVSLDMSSYEQYF. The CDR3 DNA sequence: TGCAGCGTTGTTAGTCTGGACATGAGCTCCTACGAGCAGTACTTC.

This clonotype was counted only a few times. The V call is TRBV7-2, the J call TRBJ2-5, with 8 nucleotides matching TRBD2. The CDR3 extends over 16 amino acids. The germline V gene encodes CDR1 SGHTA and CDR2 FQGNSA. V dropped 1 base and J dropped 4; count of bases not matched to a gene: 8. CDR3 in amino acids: CASSLVVGGASETQYF. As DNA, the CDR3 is TGTGCCAGCAGCTTAGTGGTCGGGGGGGCCTCAGAGACCCAGTACTTC.

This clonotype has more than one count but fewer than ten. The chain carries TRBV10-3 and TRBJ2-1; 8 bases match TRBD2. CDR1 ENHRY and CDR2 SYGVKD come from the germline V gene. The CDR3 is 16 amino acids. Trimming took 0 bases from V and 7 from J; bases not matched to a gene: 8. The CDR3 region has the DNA TGTGCCATCAGTGAGTCGGTTTTAGGGACTAGGAATGAGCAGTTCTTC. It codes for CAISESVLGTRNEQFF.

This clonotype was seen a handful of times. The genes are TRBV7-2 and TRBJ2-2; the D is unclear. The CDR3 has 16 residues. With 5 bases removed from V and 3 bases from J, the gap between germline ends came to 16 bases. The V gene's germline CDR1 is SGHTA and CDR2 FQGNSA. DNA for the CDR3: TGTGCCAGCAGCCCTCGCGCCAGTCGCGACACCGGGGAGCTGTTTTTT. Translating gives CASSPRASRDTGELFF.

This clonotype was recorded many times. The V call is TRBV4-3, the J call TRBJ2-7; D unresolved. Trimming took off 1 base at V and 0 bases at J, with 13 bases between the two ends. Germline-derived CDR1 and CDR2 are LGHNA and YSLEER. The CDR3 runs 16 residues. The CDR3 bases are TGCGCCAGCAGCCAAGGGGTAGCAGGTTCCTCCTACGAGCAGTACTTC. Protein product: CASSQGVAGSSYEQYF.